A selection of T cell receptor beta chains follows, all from one sample in a study of technical replicates of blood from several donors. Using immunoSEQ multiplex PCR, the repertoire was profiled, and TCRdb retains in-frame clones only, with some absent. The repertoire holds approximately 15,000 clones, with 85% to 90% as singletons. The material sequenced was PBMCs. The receptors come from a human donor in good health. Both conserved end residues are part of each CDR3. The D gene is left open where the match is weak. Clone sizes are given selectively: once, few, many, or a class where the clone is expanded.

v_call: TRBV13
j_call: TRBJ1-5
clone_size: .
d_call: TRBD1
cdr3_nt: TGTGCCAGCAGCGTGGGACAGGGAGTTTCTCAGCCCCAGCATTTT
cdr3_aa: CASSVGQGVSQPQHF

v_call: TRBV6-5
j_call: TRBJ2-5
clone_size: .
d_call: TRBD2
cdr3_nt: TGTGCCAGCAGAAGTGGGACTAGCCGGGAGACCCAGTACTTC
cdr3_aa: CASRSGTSRETQYF

v_call: TRBV6-1
j_call: TRBJ2-5
clone_size: .
d_call: .
cdr3_nt: TGTGCCAGCAGTTCCGACAGGAAGAAGACCCAGTACTTC
cdr3_aa: CASSSDRKKTQYF

v_call: TRBV9
j_call: TRBJ2-7
clone_size: .
d_call: TRBD2
cdr3_nt: TGTGCCAGCAGCGTAGGGCCTAGCGGAGTCTACGAGCAGTACTTC
cdr3_aa: CASSVGPSGVYEQYF

v_call: TRBV7-9
j_call: TRBJ2-1
clone_size: .
d_call: TRBD2
cdr3_nt: TGTGCCAGCACGATAGCGGGGGAGGGCAATGAGCAGTTCTTC
cdr3_aa: CASTIAGEGNEQFF

v_call: TRBV25-1
j_call: TRBJ1-1
clone_size: .
d_call: TRBD1
cdr3_nt: TGTGCCAGCAGTGAACCCCGACAGGGAAACACTGAAGCTTTCTTT
cdr3_aa: CASSEPRQGNTEAFF

v_call: TRBV19
j_call: TRBJ1-5
clone_size: .
d_call: .
cdr3_nt: TGTGCCAGTAGTTCGGCAGGGGGCAATCAGCCCCAGCATTTT
cdr3_aa: CASSSAGGNQPQHF

v_call: TRBV5-1
j_call: TRBJ2-3
clone_size: .
d_call: .
cdr3_nt: TGCGCCAGCAGCCCAACCTCGGTCAGCACAGATACGCAGTATTTT
cdr3_aa: CASSPTSVSTDTQYF

v_call: TRBV7-8
j_call: TRBJ2-2
clone_size: .
d_call: .
cdr3_nt: TGTGCCAGCACCCCAAGGGTGCAGCGGCTCCAGGAGCTGTTTTTT
cdr3_aa: CASTPRVQRLQELFF

v_call: TRBV5-1
j_call: TRBJ2-5
clone_size: once
d_call: TRBD1
cdr3_nt: TGCGCCAGCAGCCCGACGGACAGGGATTTGGAGACCCAGTACTTC
cdr3_aa: CASSPTDRDLETQYF

v_call: TRBV6-1
j_call: TRBJ2-7
clone_size: .
d_call: TRBD2
cdr3_nt: TGTGCCAGCAGAGGGACTAGTCTAGGGGAGCAGTACTTC
cdr3_aa: CASRGTSLGEQYF

v_call: TRBV27
j_call: TRBJ2-2
clone_size: .
d_call: .
cdr3_nt: TGTGCCAGCAGTTTCACAGCGGCCGGGGAGCTGTTTTTT
cdr3_aa: CASSFTAAGELFF

v_call: TRBV7-2
j_call: TRBJ2-2
clone_size: .
d_call: TRBD2
cdr3_nt: TGTGCCAGCAGCTTAGAAGGTAGCGGGCCGAACACCGGGGAGCTGTTTTTT
cdr3_aa: CASSLEGSGPNTGELFF

v_call: TRBV6-5
j_call: TRBJ1-4
clone_size: .
d_call: .
cdr3_nt: TGTGCCAGCAGTTACGGGGCAGGGAATGAAAAACTGTTTTTT
cdr3_aa: CASSYGAGNEKLFF

v_call: TRBV5-1
j_call: TRBJ1-4
clone_size: .
d_call: TRBD1
cdr3_nt: TGCGCCAGCAGCCTGACAGGGAGGCGAGGGGAAAAACTGTTTTTT
cdr3_aa: CASSLTGRRGEKLFF

v_call: TRBV6-5
j_call: TRBJ1-2
clone_size: .
d_call: .
cdr3_nt: TGTGCCAGCAGTTCCCAGGGGTTCTATGGCTACACCTTC
cdr3_aa: CASSSQGFYGYTF

v_call: TRBV6-1
j_call: TRBJ1-2
clone_size: few
d_call: TRBD1
cdr3_nt: TGTGCCATCGATGGACAGGGTAGGGGCTACACCTTC
cdr3_aa: CAIDGQGRGYTF

v_call: TRBV7-3
j_call: TRBJ2-1
clone_size: .
d_call: .
cdr3_nt: TGTGCCAGCAGCCGGGACTCGAGCTCCTACAATGAGCAGTTCTTC
cdr3_aa: CASSRDSSSYNEQFF

v_call: TRBV5-1
j_call: TRBJ2-1
clone_size: .
d_call: .
cdr3_nt: TGCGCCAGCAGCTTGGCGATTGGAGGGAATGAGCAGTTCTTC
cdr3_aa: CASSLAIGGNEQFF

v_call: TRBV27
j_call: TRBJ1-2
clone_size: .
d_call: TRBD1
cdr3_nt: TGTGCCAGCAGTACTCGGACAGGGGGATATGGCTACACCTTC
cdr3_aa: CASSTRTGGYGYTF

v_call: TRBV6-5
j_call: TRBJ1-3
clone_size: .
d_call: .
cdr3_nt: TGTGCCAGCAGTTCTGGAGTTAACTCTGGAAACACCATATATTTT
cdr3_aa: CASSSGVNSGNTIYF

v_call: TRBV27
j_call: TRBJ2-5
clone_size: .
d_call: .
cdr3_nt: TGTGCCAGCAGTTTACTGGGGGGGCCCCAAGAGACCCAGTACTTC
cdr3_aa: CASSLLGGPQETQYF

v_call: TRBV7-8
j_call: TRBJ1-2
clone_size: .
d_call: TRBD1
cdr3_nt: TGTGCCAGCAGCTCGCAGGCCGACAGGGTCTATGGCTACACCTTC
cdr3_aa: CASSSQADRVYGYTF

v_call: TRBV28
j_call: TRBJ1-2
clone_size: few
d_call: .
cdr3_nt: TGTGCCAGCAGTGGGCAGGGGAACTATGGCTACACCTTC
cdr3_aa: CASSGQGNYGYTF

v_call: TRBV2
j_call: TRBJ2-7
clone_size: .
d_call: .
cdr3_nt: TGTGCCAGCATCGAAGCAATGGACAGCGCATACTACGAGCAGTACTTC
cdr3_aa: CASIEAMDSAYYEQYF

v_call: TRBV19
j_call: TRBJ2-2
clone_size: .
d_call: .
cdr3_nt: TGTGCCAGTAGTATAGATCCCCGATTGGCGGGGAACACCGGGGAGCTGTTTTTT
cdr3_aa: CASSIDPRLAGNTGELFF

v_call: TRBV11-3
j_call: TRBJ2-7
clone_size: once
d_call: TRBD1
cdr3_nt: TGTGCCAGCAGCCAACCAGGGACAGGGCGAGAGCAGTACTTC
cdr3_aa: CASSQPGTGREQYF

v_call: TRBV27
j_call: TRBJ2-7
clone_size: .
d_call: TRBD2
cdr3_nt: TGTGCCAGCATCAGGACTAGCGGGAGCCACGAGCAGTACTTC
cdr3_aa: CASIRTSGSHEQYF

v_call: TRBV19
j_call: TRBJ2-1
clone_size: .
d_call: TRBD2
cdr3_nt: TGTGCCAGTAGTATTAGCGGGACGCAAGGGATGCCGCAGTTCTTC
cdr3_aa: CASSISGTQGMPQFF

v_call: TRBV9
j_call: TRBJ2-7
clone_size: .
d_call: TRBD2
cdr3_nt: TGTGCCAGCAGCCCCGGGACTAGCGGGAGACTGGCATCCTACGAGCAGTACTTC
cdr3_aa: CASSPGTSGRLASYEQYF

v_call: TRBV19
j_call: TRBJ2-1
clone_size: .
d_call: .
cdr3_nt: TGTGCCAGTCGAGGGTTCTATGGCCCCAATCGCGTCCGCCCCAATGAGCAGTTCTTC
cdr3_aa: CASRGFYGPNRVRPNEQFF

v_call: TRBV6-4
j_call: TRBJ1-5
clone_size: .
d_call: .
cdr3_nt: TGTGCCAGCAGTGACGAGGTGTTAGGTCAGCCCCAGCATTTT
cdr3_aa: CASSDEVLGQPQHF

v_call: TRBV2
j_call: TRBJ2-7
clone_size: few
d_call: TRBD2
cdr3_nt: TGTGCCAGCAGTGATCTAGCGGGAGACATGGTGGTGAACGAGCAGTACTTC
cdr3_aa: CASSDLAGDMVVNEQYF

v_call: TRBV30
j_call: TRBJ2-1
clone_size: .
d_call: TRBD1
cdr3_nt: TGTGCCTGGATAAAGGACAGGGTCAATGAGCAGTTCTTC
cdr3_aa: CAWIKDRVNEQFF

v_call: TRBV30
j_call: TRBJ1-2
clone_size: .
d_call: .
cdr3_nt: TGTGCCTGGGCCGGTGGAGGTGGCTACACCTTC
cdr3_aa: CAWAGGGGYTF

v_call: TRBV28
j_call: TRBJ2-7
clone_size: .
d_call: TRBD1
cdr3_nt: TGTGCCAGCAGTTTTCCGGGACAGGGCTGGATCGAGCAGTACTTC
cdr3_aa: CASSFPGQGWIEQYF

v_call: TRBV5-1
j_call: TRBJ2-7
clone_size: .
d_call: .
cdr3_nt: TGCGCCAGCAGCTTTATTCCAGGGGATCCACGCTACGAGCAGTACTTC
cdr3_aa: CASSFIPGDPRYEQYF

v_call: TRBV2
j_call: TRBJ2-7
clone_size: .
d_call: TRBD1
cdr3_nt: TGTGCCAGCAACAGTCAGGGGGAGAGGAACGAGCAGTACTTC
cdr3_aa: CASNSQGERNEQYF

v_call: TRBV15
j_call: TRBJ2-7
clone_size: .
d_call: TRBD2
cdr3_nt: TGTGCCACCAGCAGAGAACTGGTAGCGGGAGGAAGCTACGAGCAGTACTTC
cdr3_aa: CATSRELVAGGSYEQYF

v_call: TRBV11-3
j_call: TRBJ2-2
clone_size: .
d_call: TRBD2
cdr3_nt: TGTGCCAGCAAGACTAAGCGGGAGGGAGGCCATACCGGGGAGCTGTTTTTT
cdr3_aa: CASKTKREGGHTGELFF

v_call: TRBV2
j_call: TRBJ2-2
clone_size: .
d_call: TRBD2
cdr3_nt: TGTGCCAGTGCGGGAGGGGACACCGGGGAGCTGTTTTTT
cdr3_aa: CASAGGDTGELFF

v_call: TRBV27
j_call: TRBJ1-5
clone_size: .
d_call: TRBD1
cdr3_nt: TGTGCCAGCAGTTCGGACAGGAGTAGTCAGCCCCAGCATTTT
cdr3_aa: CASSSDRSSQPQHF

v_call: TRBV6-1
j_call: TRBJ1-4
clone_size: once
d_call: TRBD1
cdr3_nt: TGTGCCAGCAGTGATACAGGGGCGGGGGGGGAAAAACTGTTTTTT
cdr3_aa: CASSDTGAGGEKLFF

v_call: TRBV10-2
j_call: TRBJ2-7
clone_size: .
d_call: TRBD1
cdr3_nt: TGCGCCAGCAGGGGACAGATAAGCTACGAGCAGTACTTC
cdr3_aa: CASRGQISYEQYF

v_call: TRBV5-6
j_call: TRBJ2-3
clone_size: .
d_call: TRBD1
cdr3_nt: TGTGCCAGCAGCTTGGGGGGACAGGGAATGACAGATACGCAGTATTTT
cdr3_aa: CASSLGGQGMTDTQYF

v_call: TRBV6-1
j_call: TRBJ2-7
clone_size: .
d_call: TRBD1
cdr3_nt: TGTGCCAGCAGAGTTGACAGGGGGCTTCGCGAGCAGTACTTC
cdr3_aa: CASRVDRGLREQYF

v_call: TRBV11-2
j_call: TRBJ1-4
clone_size: .
d_call: .
cdr3_nt: TGTGCCAGCAGCCGGCTTGGGGGGGATAATGAAAAACTGTTTTTT
cdr3_aa: CASSRLGGDNEKLFF

v_call: TRBV6-1
j_call: TRBJ2-7
clone_size: few
d_call: TRBD2
cdr3_nt: TGTGCCAGCAGTGAAGAAGGGACTAGCTACGAGCAGTACTTC
cdr3_aa: CASSEEGTSYEQYF

v_call: TRBV6-1
j_call: TRBJ1-2
clone_size: few
d_call: .
cdr3_nt: TGTGCCAGCAGTGATGCCAGGGCAAGGGTCTATGGCTACACCTTC
cdr3_aa: CASSDARARVYGYTF

v_call: TRBV7-8
j_call: TRBJ2-5
clone_size: .
d_call: .
cdr3_nt: TGTGCCAGCAGCCCTAGCGAAAGAGAGACCCAGTACTTC
cdr3_aa: CASSPSERETQYF